The 23 T cell receptor beta chains below all came from one sample that was sequenced in a study of T cell repertoires in cytomegalovirus infection (dated by TCRdb to about 2019). These reads were obtained on an Illumina HiSeq 1500. The public sequencing data were trimmed at Q25 with fastp and processed into clonotypes with MiXCR by TCRdb, which kept only in-frame beta chains. Identical CDR3 protein sequences are pooled into one entry, listed with their most common genes and DNA. In this sample the table shows around 440,000 distinct CDR3 sequences, roughly 10% of which occur a single time. 10% of the sample goes to the ten largest clones. The sample comprised PBMCs. Receptors were obtained from a human donor in good health (CMV status not recorded). Some clones in this sample may be carry-over from other donors' samples.

The chain employs TRBV12-3 or TRBV12-4 and TRBJ2-7; D possibly matches TRBD1 or TRBD2 (5 bases each). The CDR3 is made up of 12 amino acids. The V gene lost 3 bases and the J gene lost 6 bases, with 9 bases spanning the gap. The CDR3 region is CASSFQGAEQYF. The DNA of the CDR3 is TGTGCCAGCAGTTTCCAGGGAGCCGAGCAGTACTTC.

This clonotype was detected only a few times. The V and J genes are TRBV12-3 or TRBV12-4 and TRBJ1-5; 12 bases agree with TRBD1. Losses at the gene ends were 1 base for V and 2 bases for J; bases not matched to a gene: 9. The CDR3 sequence is 19 residues long. The CDR3 DNA is TGTGCCAGCAGTTTAGGGGTCGGGACAGGGGGCAGTGGCAATCAGCCCCAGCATTTT. Protein product: CASSLGVGTGGSGNQPQHF.

The chain combines TRBV28 with TRBJ2-1, with TRBD2 matching 10 bases. The CDR3 has 15 amino acids. V gave up 6 bases and J gave up 3 bases; unmatched junction bases: 5. Germline V gene lookup returns CDR1 MDHEN and CDR2 SYDVKM. In nucleotides, the CDR3 is TGTGCCAGCAGAGAGCGGGAGGGGAACTACAATGAGCAGTTCTTC. It codes for CASREREGNYNEQFF. Together with reference TRBV28 and TRBJ2-1, the CDR3 gives the full variable domain: DVKVTQSSRYLVKRTGEKVFLECVQDMDHENMFWYRQDPGLGLRLIYFSYDVKMKEKGDIPEGYSVSREKKERFSLILESASTNQTSMYLCASREREGNYNEQFFGPGTRLTVL.

V gene TRBV2 combines with J gene TRBJ1-2; D unclear. V was shortened by 10 bases and J by 2 bases, with 11 bases between the two germline ends. Germline CDR1 reads SNHLY; CDR2 reads FYNNEI. CDR3 length: 12 residues. Here the CDR3 DNA reads TGTGCCAACAAAGACACGAACTATGGCTACACCTTC. Amino acids: CANKDTNYGYTF.

This clonotype was seen many times. This chain uses TRBV25-1 with TRBJ1-4, with TRBD1 matching over 10 bases. This CDR3 has 15 residues. Germline loops: CDR1 MGHDK, CDR2 SYGVNS. V lost 2 bases, J lost 5 bases, and 2 bases stayed unmatched. The CDR3 here is CASSEPGQGNEKLFF. The CDR3 coding sequence is TGTGCCAGCAGTGAACCGGGACAGGGGAATGAAAAACTGTTTTTT.

This clonotype was found many times. This chain links TRBV12-3 or TRBV12-4 with TRBJ1-1; a possible D gene is TRBD1 (5 bases). The V and J ends lost 0 bases and 5 bases respectively, with 10 bases between them. This CDR3 comprises 14 residues. Written as DNA, the CDR3 is TGTGCCAGCAGTTTAGCAGGGACGAGAACTGAAGCTTTCTTT. Protein: CASSLAGTRTEAFF.

The chain carries TRBV5-8 and TRBJ1-1, with D tentatively TRBD1 (5 bases). The V and J ends lost 1 base and 1 base respectively, with 14 bases between them. Germline CDR1 reads SGHTS; CDR2 reads YDEGEE. This CDR3 has 16 amino acids. CDR3 DNA: TGTGCCAGCAGCTTGACGTTCGGGACCCAGAACACTGAAGCTTTCTTT. This sequence encodes CASSLTFGTQNTEAFF.

This clonotype occurred a few times. The J gene is TRBJ2-7, the V gene TRBV28; the D is unclear. V lost 3 bases to trimming and J lost 7 bases, with 16 bases between them. Per germline, CDR1 MDHEN and CDR2 SYDVKM. The CDR3 covers 14 residues. CDR3 nucleotides: TGTGCCAGCAGTTTGGTCCCCCAACCGAGGGAGCAGTACTTC. It encodes CASSLVPQPREQYF. The full variable domain, rest sourced from reference TRBV28 and TRBJ2-7, is DVKVTQSSRYLVKRTGEKVFLECVQDMDHENMFWYRQDPGLGLRLIYFSYDVKMKEKGDIPEGYSVSREKKERFSLILESASTNQTSMYLCASSLVPQPREQYFGPGTRLTVT.

In its sample, this clonotype was seen many times. The gene calls are TRBV7-2 and TRBJ2-1; TRBD2 matches 8 bases. J lost 6 bases, V lost 1 base, and 14 bases had no gene match. CDR1 and CDR2 from the germline V gene are SGHTA and FQGNSA. CDR3 length: 18 amino acids. CDR3 sequence: CASSLVGGSGRRSNEQFF. The CDR3 bases are TGTGCCAGCAGCTTAGTGGGTGGAAGCGGGAGAAGATCCAATGAGCAGTTCTTC.

In this sample, this clonotype turned up a few times. This chain connects TRBV5-1 to TRBJ2-2; the match to TRBD2 covers 10 bases. The CDR3 has 17 residues. V lost 7 bases, J lost 1 base, and 10 bases stayed unmatched. Germline loops: CDR1 SGHRS, CDR2 YFSETQ. This CDR3 reads CASSARPSGGNTGELFF. The CDR3 DNA sequence: TGCGCCAGCTCCGCACGTCCTAGCGGGGGGAACACCGGGGAGCTGTTTTTT.

This clonotype has a count of ten or more. For the CDR3, the DNA is TGTGCCAGCAGTTCCATCATCCGGGGGGAAGCATTAGAGACCCAGTACTTC. It is translated as CASSSIIRGEALETQYF. The chain combines TRBV6-5 with TRBJ2-5; 7 nucleotides match TRBD2. Germline CDR1 is MNHEY and CDR2 is SVGAGI. This CDR3 contains 17 residues. V shed 4 bases and J 4 bases; nucleotides not matched to a gene: 15.

This clonotype appeared many times. V is TRBV12-3 or TRBV12-4 and J is TRBJ1-2; D remains ambiguous. Trimming removed 0 bases from V and 4 bases from J, with 3 bases in between. This CDR3 region has 12 residues. The CDR3 DNA follows: TGTGCCAGCAGTTTAGCCGTCTATGGCTACACCTTC. Its translation is CASSLAVYGYTF.

This clonotype was seen ten or more times. The chain employs TRBV7-8 and TRBJ1-2; a possible D gene is TRBD1 (5 bases). The V gene's germline CDR1 is SGHVS and CDR2 FQNEAQ. V dropped 1 base and J dropped 3 bases, with 6 bases sitting between them. The CDR3 extends over 13 amino acids. CDR3 sequence: CASSLGRDYGYTF. CDR3 nucleotide sequence: TGTGCCAGCAGCTTAGGCAGGGACTATGGCTACACCTTC.

This clonotype was counted many times. The V gene is TRBV12-3 or TRBV12-4, the J gene TRBJ1-1; D is unclear. The ends were cut back, 6 bases at V and 7 bases at J, with 12 bases in the middle. CDR3 length: 12 amino acids. CDR3 nucleotides: TGTGCCAGCAGCATCCGTCGGGGTGAAGCTTTCTTT. It translates to CASSIRRGEAFF.

This clonotype was counted only a few times. This chain joins TRBV5-1 and TRBJ2-1; D may be TRBD1 (6 bases). With 4 bases removed from V and 6 bases from J, the gap between germline ends came to 14 bases. Germline CDR1 and CDR2: SGHRS and YFSETQ. This CDR3 comprises 14 residues. The CDR3 reads CASSPGTLVNEQFF. The CDR3 DNA reads TGCGCCAGCAGCCCCGGGACACTCGTCAATGAGCAGTTCTTC. Looking up the rest from reference TRBV5-1 and TRBJ2-1 gives the full variable domain: KAGVTQTPRYLIKTRGQQVTLSCSPISGHRSVSWYQQTPGQGLQFLFEYFSETQRNKGNFPGRFSGRQFSNSRSEMNVSTLELGDSALYLCASSPGTLVNEQFFGPGTRLTVL.

The table lists this clonotype with many counts. The V call is TRBV12-5, the J call TRBJ1-2; D is undetermined. Germline lookup yields CDR1 LGHNT and CDR2 FRNRAP. The CDR3 loop spans 13 amino acids. Trimming cost V 5 bases and J 4 bases, with 11 bases left between them. CDR3 bases: TGTGCTAGTGGTCGGCCCATAGGCTATGGCTACACCTTC. Its protein is CASGRPIGYGYTF.

This clonotype has a count of ten or more. The rearrangement links TRBV6-5 to TRBJ2-2, with D perhaps TRBD1 (5 bases). Germline CDR1 and CDR2: MNHEY and SVGAGI. This CDR3 region has 15 residues. With 6 bases removed from V and 5 bases from J, the gap between germline ends came to 16 bases. DNA for the CDR3: TGTGCCAGCAGATCTCCTTTTGCAGGGACCGGGGAGCTGTTTTTT. Translated: CASRSPFAGTGELFF.

This clonotype was picked up many times. V gene TRBV4-1 combines with J gene TRBJ2-1; tentatively, D is TRBD1 (6 bases). There are 16 residues in the CDR3. The ends were cut back, 0 bases at V and 5 bases at J, with 14 bases in the middle. Looked up from germline, CDR1 is MGHRA and CDR2 is YSYEKL. The CDR3 DNA is TGCGCCAGCAGCCAAGAAAGGACAGTCTTGAACAATGAGCAGTTCTTC. As protein: CASSQERTVLNNEQFF.

This clonotype was seen ten or more times. CDR3 in amino acids: CAISESNRRISNQPQHF. The CDR3 bases are TGTGCCATCAGTGAGTCGAACAGGAGAATTAGCAATCAGCCCCAGCATTTT. The chain is built from TRBV10-3 and TRBJ1-5, with D perhaps TRBD1 (5 bases). This CDR3 spans 17 amino acids. Germline values: CDR1 ENHRY, CDR2 SYGVKD. V was clipped by 0 bases and J by 0 bases, with 12 bases between them.

This clonotype was seen only a few times. The chain carries TRBV5-1 and TRBJ2-1, with 8 bases fitting TRBD2. Trimming removed 5 bases from V and 6 bases from J; junction bases left unmatched: 13. The CDR3 loop spans 16 amino acids. Germline V CDR1 and CDR2: SGHRS, YFSETQ. DNA for the CDR3: TGCGCCAGCAGAACTACCGGGACTAGTTATGGCAATGAGCAGTTCTTC. Its protein is CASRTTGTSYGNEQFF. The full variable domain, its missing parts supplied by reference TRBV5-1 and TRBJ2-1, is KAGVTQTPRYLIKTRGQQVTLSCSPISGHRSVSWYQQTPGQGLQFLFEYFSETQRNKGNFPGRFSGRQFSNSRSEMNVSTLELGDSALYLCASRTTGTSYGNEQFFGPGTRLTVL.

In this sample, this clonotype turned up a few times. The chain carries TRBV20-1 and TRBJ2-2; the match to TRBD2 covers 11 bases. The germline gives CDR1 DFQATT, CDR2 SNEGSKA (reference sequence). The V and J ends lost 0 bases and 1 base, in that order; junction bases with no gene match: 4. The CDR3 is 17 amino acids. Here the CDR3 reads CSARDGTSGGNTGELFF. The DNA of the CDR3 is TGCAGTGCTAGAGATGGCACTAGCGGGGGGAACACCGGGGAGCTGTTTTTT.

This clonotype was detected many times. The gene calls are TRBV7-2 and TRBJ2-3; D not resolved. The CDR3 length is 17 residues. The V end was cut by 1 base, the J end by 0 bases, with 14 bases between. Germline lookup yields CDR1 SGHTA and CDR2 FQGNSA. CDR3 sequence reads: CASSLGLAVRSTDTQYF. The CDR3 nucleotides read TGTGCCAGCAGCTTAGGGTTGGCAGTTAGGAGCACAGATACGCAGTATTTT.

The V and J genes are TRBV5-4 and TRBJ2-7; D might be TRBD2 (6 bases). V lost 0 bases and J lost 0, with 19 bases in between. The CDR3 is made up of 18 amino acids. Germline-derived CDR1 and CDR2 are SGHNT and YYREEE (reference sequence). CDR3 sequence: CASSLAAGGGSFSYEQYF. CDR3 nucleotides: TGTGCCAGCAGCTTGGCCGCGGGTGGAGGGTCTTTCTCCTACGAGCAGTACTTC.